This T cell receptor beta chain appears in the sequencing data of a study of control samples from healthy donors and cancer patients. Trimming removed 1 base from V and 7 bases from J, with 4 bases in between. Germline values: CDR1 LGHDT, CDR2 YNNKEL (reference sequence). CDR3 length: 12 residues. Sequencing used immunoSEQ multiplex PCR; TCRdb keeps in-frame clones, though not all of them. This table has about 95,000 clones, 70% to 90% appearing once. The source material was blood. This chain joins TRBV3-1 (or the pseudogene TRBV3-2) and TRBJ1-4; no reliable D call. The receptor comes from a man aged 25-40 years in good health. The CDR3: CASSQGGEKLFF. In nucleotides, the CDR3 is TGTGCCAGCAGCCAAGGGGGTGAAAAACTGTTTTTT.